This T cell receptor beta chain originates from a study of STAT3 mutations in large granular lymphocyte leukemia. Findings and caveats of the study: Every T-LGLL patient had at least one immunodominant TCRbeta clonotype.

Measured with immunoSEQ multiplex PCR; TCRdb has only the in-frame clones, and not every one. There are 20,000 or so clones in the sample; 92% occur only once, and just under 45% lies in the top ten. In the case of this clone: Antigen specificity is unknown.

Trimming left V 4 bases short and J 4 bases short, with 22 bases between. The CDR3 has 17 amino acids. In germline, CDR1 is PRHDT, CDR2 FYEKMQ (reference sequence). The source is a man aged 55 to 70 with T-cell large granular lymphocyte leukemia. Some clones in this sample may be carry-over from other donors' samples. The chain combines TRBV13 with TRBJ2-5, with D tentatively TRBD2 (7 bases). The specimen was peripheral blood mononuclear cells. The CDR3 sequence is CASSSRSRGGVVETQYF. The CDR3 DNA sequence: TGTGCCAGCAGCTCCCGAAGCAGGGGAGGGGTTGTAGAGACCCAGTACTTC. The full variable domain, in which reference TRBV13 and TRBJ2-5 provide the parts outside the CDR3, is AAGVIQSPRHLIKEKRETATLKCYPIPRHDTVYWYQQGPGQDPQFLISFYEKMQSDKGSIPDRFSAQQFSDYHSELNMSSLELGDSALYFCASSSRSRGGVVETQYFGPGTRLLVL.